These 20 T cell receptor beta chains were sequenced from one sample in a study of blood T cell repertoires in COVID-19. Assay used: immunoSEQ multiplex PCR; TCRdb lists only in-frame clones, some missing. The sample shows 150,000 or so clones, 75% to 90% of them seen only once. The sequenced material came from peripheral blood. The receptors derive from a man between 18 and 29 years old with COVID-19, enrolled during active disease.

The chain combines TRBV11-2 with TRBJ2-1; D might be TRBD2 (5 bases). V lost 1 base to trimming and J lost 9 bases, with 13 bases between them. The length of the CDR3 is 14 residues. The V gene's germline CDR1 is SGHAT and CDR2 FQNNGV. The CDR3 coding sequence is TGTGCCAGCAGCTTAGGGGCTAGCAGCCCTGAGCAGTTCTTC. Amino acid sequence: CASSLGASSPEQFF.

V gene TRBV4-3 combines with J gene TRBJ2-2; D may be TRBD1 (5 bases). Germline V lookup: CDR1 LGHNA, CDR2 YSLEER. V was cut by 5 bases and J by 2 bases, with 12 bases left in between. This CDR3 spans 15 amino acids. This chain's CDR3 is CASSRGESNTGELFF. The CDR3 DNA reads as TGCGCCAGCAGCAGGGGCGAGTCCAACACCGGGGAGCTGTTTTTT.

The CDR3, as DNA: TGTGCCAGCAGCATGACAGGTGATATTAACTACGAGCAGTACTTC. This sequence encodes CASSMTGDINYEQYF. The chain joins TRBV2 to TRBJ2-7; D may be TRBD1 (6 bases). The V and J ends lost 6 bases and 3 bases respectively, with 18 bases between them. The germline V gene has CDR1 SNHLY and CDR2 FYNNEI. The CDR3 sequence is 15 residues long.

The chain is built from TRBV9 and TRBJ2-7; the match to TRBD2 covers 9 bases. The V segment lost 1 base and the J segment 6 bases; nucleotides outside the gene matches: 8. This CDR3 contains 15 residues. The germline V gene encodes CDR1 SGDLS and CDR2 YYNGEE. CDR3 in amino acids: CASSVKGAGGSEQYF. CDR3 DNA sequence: TGTGCCAGCAGCGTAAAGGGGGCGGGAGGGAGCGAGCAGTACTTC.

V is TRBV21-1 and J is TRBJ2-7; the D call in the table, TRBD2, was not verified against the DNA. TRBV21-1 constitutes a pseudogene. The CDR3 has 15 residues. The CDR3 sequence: CASSTHPRAGRGQYF. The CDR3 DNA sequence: TGTGCCAGCAGCACTCACCCTCGGGCCGGGCGGGGGCAGTACTTC.

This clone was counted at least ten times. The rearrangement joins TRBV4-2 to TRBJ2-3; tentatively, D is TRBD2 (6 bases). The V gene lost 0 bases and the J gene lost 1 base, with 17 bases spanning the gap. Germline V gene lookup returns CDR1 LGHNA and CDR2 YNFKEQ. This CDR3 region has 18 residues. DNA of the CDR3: TGTGCCAGCAGCCAAGACCCCCCCCGGGACTTTGGCACAGATACGCAGTATTTT. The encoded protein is CASSQDPPRDFGTDTQYF.

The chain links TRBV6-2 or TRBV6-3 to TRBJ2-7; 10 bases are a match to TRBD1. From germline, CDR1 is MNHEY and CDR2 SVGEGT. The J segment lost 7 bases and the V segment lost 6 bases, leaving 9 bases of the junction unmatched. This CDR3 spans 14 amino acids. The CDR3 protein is CASSHGTGALEQYF. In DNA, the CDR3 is TGTGCCAGCAGCCACGGGACAGGGGCTCTTGAGCAGTACTTC.

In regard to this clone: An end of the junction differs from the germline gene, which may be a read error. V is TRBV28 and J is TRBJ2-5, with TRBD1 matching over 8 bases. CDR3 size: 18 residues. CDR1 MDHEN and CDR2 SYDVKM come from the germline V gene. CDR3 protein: CASRNPGPGGRAQGTQYF. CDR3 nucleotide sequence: TGTGCCAGCAGGAACCCGGGACCAGGGGGCCGCGCTCAAGGGACCCAGTACTTC.

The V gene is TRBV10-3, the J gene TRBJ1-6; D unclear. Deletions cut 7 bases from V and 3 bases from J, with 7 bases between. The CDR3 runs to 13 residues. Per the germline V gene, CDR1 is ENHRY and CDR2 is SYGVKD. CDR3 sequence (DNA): TGTGCCATCAAGCGGGGCTATAATTCACCCCTCCACTTT. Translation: CAIKRGYNSPLHF.

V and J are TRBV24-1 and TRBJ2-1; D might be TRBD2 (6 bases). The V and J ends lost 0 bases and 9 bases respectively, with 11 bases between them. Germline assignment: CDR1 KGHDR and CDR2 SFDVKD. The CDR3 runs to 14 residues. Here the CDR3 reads CATSDLGEVVEQFF. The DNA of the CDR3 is TGTGCCACCAGTGATTTGGGGGAGGTGGTTGAGCAGTTCTTC.

The CDR3 region has the DNA TGTGCCAGCAGCCGGACTAGCAGCTCCTACAATGAGCAGTTCTTC. As protein: CASSRTSSSYNEQFF. The V and J genes are TRBV7-9 and TRBJ2-1; TRBD2 matches 8 bases. The trim removed 5 bases at V and 0 bases at J, leaving 3 bases unmatched. The length of the CDR3 is 15 residues. From germline, CDR1 is SEHNR and CDR2 FQNEAQ (reference sequence).

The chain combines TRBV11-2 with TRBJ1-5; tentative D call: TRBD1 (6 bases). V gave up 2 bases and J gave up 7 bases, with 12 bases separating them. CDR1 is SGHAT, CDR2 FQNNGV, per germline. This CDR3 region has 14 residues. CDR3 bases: TGTGCCAGCAGCTTACTGGGGGCAGGCCAGCCCCAGCATTTT. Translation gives CASSLLGAGQPQHF.

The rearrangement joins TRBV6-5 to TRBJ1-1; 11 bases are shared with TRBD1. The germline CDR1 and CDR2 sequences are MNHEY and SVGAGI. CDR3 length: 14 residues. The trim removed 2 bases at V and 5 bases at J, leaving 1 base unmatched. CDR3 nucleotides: TGTGCCAGCAGTTACGGGACAGGGGGAACTGAAGCTTTCTTT. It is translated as CASSYGTGGTEAFF.

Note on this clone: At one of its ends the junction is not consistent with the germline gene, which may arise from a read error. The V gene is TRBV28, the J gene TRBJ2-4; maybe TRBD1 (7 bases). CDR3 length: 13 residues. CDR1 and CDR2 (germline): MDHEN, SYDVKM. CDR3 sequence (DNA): TGTGCCAGCAGTTTATACCCCGGGGGACAGCTTCGCTTC. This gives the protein CASSLYPGGQLRF.

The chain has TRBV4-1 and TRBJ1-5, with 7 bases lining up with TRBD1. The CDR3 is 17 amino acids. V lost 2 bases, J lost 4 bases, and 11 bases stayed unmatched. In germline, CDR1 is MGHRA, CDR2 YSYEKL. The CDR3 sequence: CASSQMFLARGNQPQHF. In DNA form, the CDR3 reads TGCGCCAGCAGCCAAATGTTCCTTGCCAGGGGGAATCAGCCCCAGCATTTT.

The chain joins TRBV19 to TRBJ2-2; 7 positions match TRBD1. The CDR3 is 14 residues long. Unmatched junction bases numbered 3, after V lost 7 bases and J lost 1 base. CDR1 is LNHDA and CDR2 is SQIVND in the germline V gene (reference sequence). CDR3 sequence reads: CASKRQGNTGELFF. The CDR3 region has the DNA TGTGCCAGTAAAAGACAGGGGAACACCGGGGAGCTGTTTTTT.

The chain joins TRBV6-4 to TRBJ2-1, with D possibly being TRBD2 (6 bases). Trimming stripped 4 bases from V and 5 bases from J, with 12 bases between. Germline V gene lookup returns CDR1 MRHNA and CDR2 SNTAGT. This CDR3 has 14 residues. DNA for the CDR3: TGTGCCAGCAGTGTTCAAGCGGGCAACAATGAGCAGTTCTTC. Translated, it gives CASSVQAGNNEQFF.

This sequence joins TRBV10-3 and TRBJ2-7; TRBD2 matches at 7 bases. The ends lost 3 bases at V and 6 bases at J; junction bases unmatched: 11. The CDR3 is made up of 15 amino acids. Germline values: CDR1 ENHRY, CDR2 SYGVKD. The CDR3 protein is CAISDSSSGGSEQYF. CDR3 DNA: TGTGCCATCAGTGATTCAAGCTCCGGGGGGAGCGAGCAGTACTTC.

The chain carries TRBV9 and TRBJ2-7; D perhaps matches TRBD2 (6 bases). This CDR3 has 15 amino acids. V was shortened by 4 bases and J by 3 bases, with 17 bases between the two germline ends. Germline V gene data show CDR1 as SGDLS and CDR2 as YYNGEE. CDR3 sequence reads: CASSHHRDFHYEQYF. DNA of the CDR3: TGTGCCAGCAGCCACCACCGGGACTTTCACTACGAGCAGTACTTC. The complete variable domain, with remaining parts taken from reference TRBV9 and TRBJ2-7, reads DSGVTQTPKHLITATGQRVTLRCSPRSGDLSVYWYQQSLDQGLQFLIQYYNGEERAKGNILERFSAQQFPDLHSELNLSSLELGDSALYFCASSHHRDFHYEQYFGPGTRLTVT.

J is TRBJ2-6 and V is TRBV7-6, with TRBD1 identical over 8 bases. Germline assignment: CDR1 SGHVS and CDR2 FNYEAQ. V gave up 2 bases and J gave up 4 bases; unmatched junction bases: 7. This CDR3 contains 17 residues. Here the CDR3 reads CASSLLATGDGANVLTF. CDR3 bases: TGTGCCAGCAGCTTACTTGCGACAGGGGACGGGGCCAACGTCCTGACTTTC.